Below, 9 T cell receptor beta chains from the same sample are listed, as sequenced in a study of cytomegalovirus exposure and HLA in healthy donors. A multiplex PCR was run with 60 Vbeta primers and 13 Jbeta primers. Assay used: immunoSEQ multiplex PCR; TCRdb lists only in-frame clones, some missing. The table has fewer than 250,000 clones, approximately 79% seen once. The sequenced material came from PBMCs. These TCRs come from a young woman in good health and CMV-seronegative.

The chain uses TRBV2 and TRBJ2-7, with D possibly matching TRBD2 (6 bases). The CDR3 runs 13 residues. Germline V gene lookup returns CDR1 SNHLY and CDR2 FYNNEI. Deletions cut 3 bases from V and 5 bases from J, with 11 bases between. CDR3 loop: CASSDIADDEQYF. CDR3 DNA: TGTGCCAGCAGTGATATAGCGGATGACGAGCAGTACTTC.

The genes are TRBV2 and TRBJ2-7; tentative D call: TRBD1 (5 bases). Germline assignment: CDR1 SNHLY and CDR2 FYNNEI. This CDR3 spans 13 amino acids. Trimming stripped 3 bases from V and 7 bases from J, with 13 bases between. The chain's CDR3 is CASSDSAREEQYF. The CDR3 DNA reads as TGTGCCAGCAGTGATTCTGCCAGGGAAGAGCAGTACTTC.

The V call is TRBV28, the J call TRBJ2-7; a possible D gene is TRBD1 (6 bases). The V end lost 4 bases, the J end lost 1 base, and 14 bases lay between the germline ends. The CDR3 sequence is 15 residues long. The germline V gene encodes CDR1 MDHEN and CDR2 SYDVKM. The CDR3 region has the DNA TGTGCCAGCAGTTCACCCGGGACACCGTCCTACGAGCAGTACTTC. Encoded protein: CASSSPGTPSYEQYF.

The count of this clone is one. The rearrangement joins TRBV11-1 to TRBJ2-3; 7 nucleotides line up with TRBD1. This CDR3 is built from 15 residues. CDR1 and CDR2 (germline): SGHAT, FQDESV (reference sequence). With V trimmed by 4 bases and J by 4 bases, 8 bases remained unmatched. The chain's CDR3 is CASSYGTAGADTQYF. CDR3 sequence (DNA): TGTGCCAGCAGCTACGGGACAGCTGGGGCAGATACGCAGTATTTT.

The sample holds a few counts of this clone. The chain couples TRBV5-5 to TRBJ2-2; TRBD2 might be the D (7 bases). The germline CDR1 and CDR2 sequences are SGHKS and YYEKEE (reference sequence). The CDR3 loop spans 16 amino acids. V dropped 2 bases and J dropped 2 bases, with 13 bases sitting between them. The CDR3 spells CASSFEGGGNTGELFF. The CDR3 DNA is TGTGCCAGCAGCTTTGAGGGGGGGGGAAACACCGGGGAGCTGTTTTTT.

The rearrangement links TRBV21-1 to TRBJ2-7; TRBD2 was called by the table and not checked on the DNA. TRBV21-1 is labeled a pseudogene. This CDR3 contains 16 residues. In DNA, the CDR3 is TGTGCCAGCAGCAACCTTTCAGCGAGAACCACCTACGAGCAGTACTTC. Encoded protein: CASSNLSARTTYEQYF.

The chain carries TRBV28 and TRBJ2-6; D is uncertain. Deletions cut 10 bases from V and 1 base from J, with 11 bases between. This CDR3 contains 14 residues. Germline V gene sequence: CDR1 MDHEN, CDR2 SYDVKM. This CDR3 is CATETESGANVLTF. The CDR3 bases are TGTGCCACCGAGACTGAGTCTGGGGCCAACGTCCTGACTTTC.

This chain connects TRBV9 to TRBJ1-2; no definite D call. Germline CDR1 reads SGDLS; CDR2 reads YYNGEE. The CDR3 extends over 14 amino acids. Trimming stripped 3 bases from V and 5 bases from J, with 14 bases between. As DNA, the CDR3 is TGTGCCAGCAGCGCCCCCGGCAGGAGGTATGGCTACACCTTC. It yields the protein CASSAPGRRYGYTF. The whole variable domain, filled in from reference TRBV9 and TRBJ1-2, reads DSGVTQTPKHLITATGQRVTLRCSPRSGDLSVYWYQQSLDQGLQFLIQYYNGEERAKGNILERFSAQQFPDLHSELNLSSLELGDSALYFCASSAPGRRYGYTFGSGTRLTVV.

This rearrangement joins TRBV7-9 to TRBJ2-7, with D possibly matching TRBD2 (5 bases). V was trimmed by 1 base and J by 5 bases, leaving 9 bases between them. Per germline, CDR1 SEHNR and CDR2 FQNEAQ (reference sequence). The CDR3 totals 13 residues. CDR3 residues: CASSLGSGDEQYF. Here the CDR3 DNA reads TGTGCCAGCAGCTTAGGATCCGGGGACGAGCAGTACTTC.